The rows below give T cell receptor beta chains drawn from one sample of a study of graft-versus-host responses after intestinal transplantation. Profiled with immunoSEQ multiplex PCR; TCRdb holds only in-frame clones, not every one. The data contain some 120,000 clones, around 94% of them singletons. For these TCRs, the target antigens are not known. The input for sequencing was unstimulated CD8+ T cells sorted from spleen or lymph node cells, taken before transplant. Receptors originate from a human donor who was the organ donor for an intestinal transplant. Each CDR3 is given with its conserved first and last residue. D genes are given only for firm matches. Only some rows state a clone size, as once, few, many or a class for expanded clones.

d_call j_call v_call clone_size cdr3_nt cdr3_aa
NA TRBJ2-1 TRBV6-5 NA TGTGCCAGCAGTTACTCGTCGGGAGCTGAGCAGTTCTTC CASSYSSGAEQFF
NA TRBJ2-7 TRBV19 once TGTGCCAGTAGTATAGGTCTAGCAGCCAGCGGCGAGCAGTACTTC CASSIGLAASGEQYF
NA TRBJ2-7 TRBV11-2 NA TGTGCCAGCAGCTTAGAACGGCCCAGGATCTACGAGCAGTACTTC CASSLERPRIYEQYF
NA TRBJ1-2 TRBV28 NA TGTGCCAGCAGGTACTCCACAGGGTCCCCTGCTAACTATGGCTACACCTTC CASRYSTGSPANYGYTF
NA TRBJ2-5 TRBV10-3 NA TGTGCCATCAGTGGAAACTCCGAGTACCAAGAGACCCAGTACTTC CAISGNSEYQETQYF
TRBD2 TRBJ2-1 TRBV19 NA TGTGCCAGTACCGTAGCGGGACATAATAACAATGAGCAGTTCTTC CASTVAGHNNNEQFF
TRBD2 TRBJ2-5 TRBV6-5 NA TGTGCCAGCGGGGGACTAGAGTCCCAAGAGACCCAGTACTTC CASGGLESQETQYF
TRBD2 TRBJ2-5 TRBV6-5 NA TGTGCCAGCAGTTACTCGCTAGCGGGAGGATTAGAGACCCAGTACTTC CASSYSLAGGLETQYF
NA TRBJ1-3 TRBV29-1 NA TGCAGCGTTGTAGTCAGGGGCTCTGGAAACACCATATATTTT CSVVVRGSGNTIYF
NA TRBJ2-7 TRBV5-6 NA TGTGCCAGCAGCTTGCCGGGGGAAGAAGTCGAGCAGTACTTC CASSLPGEEVEQYF
NA TRBJ1-1 TRBV4-1 few TGCGCCAGCAGCCAAGTAGGGGGGACTGAAGCTTTCTTT CASSQVGGTEAFF
TRBD1 TRBJ2-7 TRBV28 once TGTGCCAGCAGGACAGGGGCCAGCTCCTACGAGCAGTACTTC CASRTGASSYEQYF
NA TRBJ2-7 TRBV4-1 NA TGCGCCAGCAGCGGAGGAGACAGACTCTACGAGCAGTACTTC CASSGGDRLYEQYF
NA TRBJ2-1 TRBV27 NA TGTGCCAGCAGTTTATCAGGGGCTACTGAGCTGAACAATGAGCAGTTCTTC CASSLSGATELNNEQFF
NA TRBJ2-6 TRBV2 NA TGTGCCAGCAGGGCGCCGGGCCTCTCATCCGGGGCCAACGTCCTGACTTTC CASRAPGLSSGANVLTF
TRBD2 TRBJ2-1 TRBV6-6 once TGTGCCAGCAGTAATCGGGGGGGACAATACAATGAGCAGTTCTTC CASSNRGGQYNEQFF
NA TRBJ2-7 TRBV19 NA TGTGCCAGTAGTATAGACCTCCCAGGTAGCTACGAGCAGTACTTC CASSIDLPGSYEQYF
NA TRBJ1-1 TRBV6-5 NA TGTGCCAGCAGTTACTCGGGGGCCACTGAAGCTTTCTTT CASSYSGATEAFF
NA TRBJ2-5 TRBV20-1 NA TGCAGTGCCGTCGGAGAGACCCAGTACTTC CSAVGETQYF
TRBD1 TRBJ1-3 TRBV28 NA TGTGCCAGCAGTTTCCGCCCGACAGGGAAGGACACCATATATTTT CASSFRPTGKDTIYF
TRBD2 TRBJ2-1 TRBV7-3 NA TGTGCCAGCAGTTTCACTAGCGGAGAGCAGTTCTTC CASSFTSGEQFF
NA TRBJ1-1 TRBV11-2 NA TGTGCCAGCAGCTCGGAAGTCAACACTGAAGCTTTCTTT CASSSEVNTEAFF
NA TRBJ2-2 TRBV19 NA TGTGCCAGTAGTATACTAGCAGGGAACACCGGGGAGCTGTTTTTT CASSILAGNTGELFF
NA TRBJ1-3 TRBV4-1 once TGCGCCAGCAGCCAAGGGACATTTTTCTCTGGAAACACCATATATTTT CASSQGTFFSGNTIYF
NA TRBJ2-7 TRBV13 NA TGTGCCAGCAGCCCCATCCCAGGGACACCCTACGAGCAGTACTTC CASSPIPGTPYEQYF
TRBD1 TRBJ1-2 TRBV5-4 NA TGTGCCAGCAGCTTGAGACAGGGTTCTGGATATGGCTACACCTTC CASSLRQGSGYGYTF
NA TRBJ2-7 TRBV6-1 NA TGTGCCAGCAGTGAATGGGACAAAACAGCCTACGAGCAGTACTTC CASSEWDKTAYEQYF
NA TRBJ2-5 TRBV7-2 NA TGTGCCAGCAGCTTAGGACCCCCCAGGGGGCGGGGGGAGACCCAGTACTTC CASSLGPPRGRGETQYF
TRBD2 TRBJ2-7 TRBV28 NA TGTGCCAGCAGTTTACCCCCCGAGCTAGCGGGAATCGACGAGCAGTACTTC CASSLPPELAGIDEQYF
TRBD2 TRBJ2-7 TRBV6-1 few TGTGCCAGCAGTGAAGGGGCTAGCGGGAGCTACGAGCAGTACTTC CASSEGASGSYEQYF
NA TRBJ2-2 TRBV5-4 NA TGTGCCAGCAGCTTGGTGACAGGCACCGGGGAGCTGTTTTTT CASSLVTGTGELFF
NA TRBJ1-2 TRBV19 few TGTGCCAGTAGTCCCAGGGACCATTTGGTTGGCTACACCTTC CASSPRDHLVGYTF
NA TRBJ1-5 TRBV9 NA TGTGCCAGCAGCCTCACTGGAGGAAATCAGCCCCAGCATTTT CASSLTGGNQPQHF
NA TRBJ2-7 TRBV29-1 NA TGCAGCGTTGAAGTGGGGGGCAGTGGGTACGAGCAGTACTTC CSVEVGGSGYEQYF
TRBD2 TRBJ2-7 TRBV27 NA TGTGCCAGCAGTTTGGGCCCCCCGGGACTAGCGGGGGACCGGGAGCAGTACTTC CASSLGPPGLAGDREQYF
TRBD2 TRBJ2-1 TRBV5-1 once TGCGCCAGCAGCCTGACTAGCGGGAGTGTGAATGAGCAGTTCTTC CASSLTSGSVNEQFF
TRBD2 TRBJ2-5 TRBV6-5 NA TGTGCCAGCAGTTACGGTAGCGGGAGGGCCCAAGAGACCCAGTACTTC CASSYGSGRAQETQYF
NA TRBJ2-7 TRBV7-8 NA TGTGCCAGCAGCCCAGCGACAGGAGATACCTACGAGCAGTACTTC CASSPATGDTYEQYF
NA TRBJ2-7 TRBV10-1 NA TGCGCCAGCAGTGATTCTTCCGGGACGGGACCCTACGAGCAGTACTTC CASSDSSGTGPYEQYF
NA TRBJ2-1 TRBV7-9 NA TGTGCCAGCAGGGACTCAACTTACAATGAGCAGTTCTTC CASRDSTYNEQFF
NA TRBJ1-2 TRBV27 once TGTGCCAGCAGTGGAACAGTCCGCGATGGCTACACCTTC CASSGTVRDGYTF
NA TRBJ1-5 TRBV27 NA TGTGCCAGCAGTATGACCCTGCGCAATCAGCCCCAGCATTTT CASSMTLRNQPQHF
NA TRBJ2-2 TRBV7-8 NA TGTGCCAACAGCTTAGACACAGGGAACGGGGAGCTGTTTTTT CANSLDTGNGELFF
NA TRBJ2-7 TRBV11-2 NA TGTGCCAGCAGCTTACCGCTCCGCGGGGACGAGCAGTACTTC CASSLPLRGDEQYF
NA TRBJ2-7 TRBV5-1 NA TGCGCCAGCAGCTTAAGCGACGAGCAGTACTTC CASSLSDEQYF
TRBD2 TRBJ2-2 TRBV19 NA TGTGCCAGTACACTAGCGGACATCGGGGAGCTGTTTTTT CASTLADIGELFF